The entry below describes one T cell receptor (beta chain). Germline-derived CDR1 and CDR2 are SEHNR and FQNEAQ (reference sequence). The CDR3 has 16 residues. The J segment lost 2 bases and the V segment lost 3 bases, leaving 6 bases of the junction unmatched. The method was immunoSEQ multiplex PCR; TCRdb's version includes in-frame clones alone and lacks a portion of them. The table counts about 200,000 clones; about 2.2% lies in the top ten. This sample is part of a study of control samples from healthy donors and cancer patients. The sequenced material came from blood. The receptor was isolated from a young woman in good health. The chain combines TRBV7-9 with TRBJ1-5, with 8 bases aligning to TRBD1. CDR3 region: CASSFSQGAGNQPQHF. CDR3 nucleotide sequence: TGTGCCAGCAGCTTTTCGCAGGGGGCCGGCAATCAGCCCCAGCATTTT.